This T cell receptor (beta chain) stems from a study of PD-1 blockade in classical Hodgkin lymphoma. Whole-study findings and limits: The study found that TCR diversity rose significantly by C4D1 in CD4+ but not CD8+ cells. Newly diagnosed patients were reported to start with lower TCR diversity than healthy donors.

Measured with immunoSEQ multiplex PCR; TCRdb has only the in-frame clones, and not every one. The table records tens of thousands of clones, 87% of them present only once. Only one count was recorded for this clone. Its antigen is currently unknown. Time point meaning: cycle 4 day 1 (C4D1), after 6 weeks of nivolumab. All patients experienced relapse after autologous stem cell transplantation, and brentuximab vedotin exposure was variable. When best responses were assessed, they were complete response, partial response or progressive disease. The trim removed 7 bases at V and 3 bases at J, leaving 20 bases unmatched. Germline lookup yields CDR1 SGHRS and CDR2 YFSETQ. The CDR3 runs to 18 residues.

The sequence derives from a human donor with classical Hodgkin lymphoma. V is TRBV5-1 and J is TRBJ2-3; TRBD1 agrees at 7 bases. The material sequenced was peripheral blood mononuclear cells (PBMCs), taken before the fourth cycle of nivolumab. As DNA, the CDR3 is TGCGCCAGCGTAGCTGGAGCGACAGGGTGGGACCCAACAGATACGCAGTATTTT. Amino acid sequence: CASVAGATGWDPTDTQYF.